These 28 T cell receptor beta chains were sequenced from one sample in a study of T cells after somatic rescue of genetic block. Sequencing used immunoSEQ multiplex PCR; TCRdb keeps in-frame clones, though not all of them. The sample gives 55,000 to 75,000 clones, about nine tenths of which show up once; around 3% is in the top ten. The specimen was peripheral blood mononuclear cells (PBMCs). All receptors derive from a man in his forties.

Regarding this clone: The junction does not match germline at one end; this may be a read error. The chain uses TRBV4-1 and TRBJ1-5; 9 bases fit TRBD1. Germline loops: CDR1 MGHRA, CDR2 YSYEKL. The CDR3 consists of 13 residues. The CDR3 loop reads CASRQGQGKPQHF. CDR3 nucleotides: TGCGCCAGCAGACAAGGACAGGGGAAGCCCCAGCATTTT.

This chain links TRBV27 with TRBJ2-1; 9 bases line up with TRBD2. J lost 8 bases, V lost 3 bases, and 2 bases had no gene match. From germline, CDR1 is MNHEY and CDR2 SMNVEV (reference sequence). The length of the CDR3 is 13 residues. CDR3 residues: CASSLAGGYEQFF. CDR3 sequence (DNA): TGTGCCAGCAGTTTGGCGGGGGGGTATGAGCAGTTCTTC.

A word on this clone: Other DNA variants within this sample encode the same CDR3. The chain uses TRBV5-4 and TRBJ2-3; possibly TRBD1 for D (6 bases). The germline V gene has CDR1 SGHNT and CDR2 YYREEE (reference sequence). This CDR3 comprises 14 residues. V dropped 1 base and J dropped 5 bases, with 11 bases sitting between them. CDR3 bases: TGTGCCAGCAGCTTGAAGGGGGTAGGAGATACGCAGTATTTT. Amino acids: CASSLKGVGDTQYF.

The rearrangement uses TRBV18 and TRBJ1-5; a possible D gene is TRBD1 (5 bases). The CDR3 runs 14 residues. V was clipped by 1 base and J by 2 bases, with 6 bases between them. Per germline, CDR1 KGHSH and CDR2 LQKENI. The CDR3 sequence: CASSPRDGNQPQHF. The CDR3 bases are TGTGCCAGCTCACCACGGGACGGCAATCAGCCCCAGCATTTT.

This chain joins TRBV4-2 and TRBJ2-7; TRBD2 aligns across 10 bases. The CDR3 loop spans 16 amino acids. CDR1 and CDR2 (germline): LGHNA, YNFKEQ. V shed 0 bases and J 3 bases; nucleotides not matched to a gene: 5. The CDR3 nucleotides read TGTGCCAGCAGCCAAGAAGGGTCTAGCGGGAGCTACGAGCAGTACTTC. This encodes CASSQEGSSGSYEQYF.

This chain connects TRBV5-4 to TRBJ2-5; 11 nucleotides match TRBD1. Looked up from germline, CDR1 is SGHNT and CDR2 is YYREEE (reference sequence). This CDR3 spans 15 amino acids. The J segment lost 4 bases and the V segment lost 4 bases, leaving 6 bases of the junction unmatched. In nucleotides, the CDR3 is TGTGCCAGCAGCCAGGGACAGGGGGTCCCAGAGACCCAGTACTTC. Residues: CASSQGQGVPETQYF.

This clone was seen a few times. This rearrangement joins TRBV2 to TRBJ1-5; D unclear. The CDR3 has 12 amino acids. Trimming shortened V by 8 bases and J by 3 bases, and 8 bases separated the two germline ends. Germline V gene lookup returns CDR1 SNHLY and CDR2 FYNNEI. The CDR3 sequence is CASAQPNQPQHF. CDR3 sequence (DNA): TGTGCCAGCGCCCAGCCCAATCAGCCCCAGCATTTT. The full variable domain, rest sourced from reference TRBV2 and TRBJ1-5, is EPEVTQTPSHQVTQMGQEVILRCVPISNHLYFYWYRQILGQKVEFLVSFYNNEISEKSEIFDDQFSVERPDGSNFTLKIRSTKLEDSAMYFCASAQPNQPQHFGDGTRLSIL.

V and J are TRBV28 and TRBJ1-2; 9 bases match TRBD1. The CDR3 has 12 residues. Germline CDR1 and CDR2: MDHEN and SYDVKM. V lost 6 bases to trimming and J lost 11 bases; unmatched junction nucleotides: 7. The chain's CDR3 is CASRQGQGQYTF. Here the CDR3 DNA reads TGTGCCAGCAGACAAGGACAGGGGCAATACACCTTC.

The chain links TRBV11-3 to TRBJ2-3, with D hard to call. CDR1 is SGHNT and CDR2 is YENEEA in the germline V gene. The CDR3 runs to 13 residues. V lost 1 base, J lost 5 bases, and 7 bases lay in between. The chain's CDR3 is CASSLGPEDTQYF. In DNA, the CDR3 is TGTGCCAGCAGCTTAGGTCCTGAAGATACGCAGTATTTT.

The chain is built from TRBV6-5 and TRBJ1-1; no firm D call. Trimming pared 0 bases from V and 8 bases from J, leaving 10 bases between. Looked up from germline, CDR1 is MNHEY and CDR2 is SVGAGI. The CDR3 is made up of 13 amino acids. In DNA form, the CDR3 reads TGTGCCAGCAGTTACTCAGGGCGCACCGAAGCTTTCTTT. It specifies CASSYSGRTEAFF.

The gene calls are TRBV7-2 and TRBJ2-3; D is unresolved. This CDR3 contains 15 residues. The germline gives CDR1 SGHTA, CDR2 FQGNSA. V was cut by 1 base and J by 0 bases, with 8 bases left in between. CDR3 sequence: CASSLVVVSTDTQYF. DNA of the CDR3: TGTGCCAGCAGCTTAGTGGTCGTTAGCACAGATACGCAGTATTTT.

V and J are TRBV10-2 and TRBJ2-7; TRBD1 matches 12 bases. Germline V gene data show CDR1 as WSHSY and CDR2 as SAAADI. This CDR3 is built from 15 residues. The ends lost 3 bases at V and 4 bases at J; junction bases unmatched: 4. The CDR3 DNA sequence: TGCGCCAGCAGTGATGGGACAGGGGGCGGGTACGAGCAGTACTTC. Translation: CASSDGTGGGYEQYF.

The chain couples TRBV5-1 to TRBJ2-7; D not certain. Germline V gene sequence: CDR1 SGHRS, CDR2 YFSETQ. Trimming removed 4 bases from V and 3 bases from J, with 11 bases in between. This CDR3 is 13 amino acids long. The CDR3 loop is CASSQPPFYEQYF. Here the CDR3 DNA reads TGCGCCAGCAGCCAGCCGCCGTTCTACGAGCAGTACTTC.

The rearrangement links TRBV2 to TRBJ1-4; weak D call: TRBD1 (5 bases). V lost 7 bases and J 8 bases, leaving 14 bases between the germline ends. Germline loops: CDR1 SNHLY, CDR2 FYNNEI. This CDR3 has 13 residues. The CDR3 here is CASTGTRREKLFF. CDR3 DNA sequence: TGTGCCAGCACCGGGACCCGACGGGAAAAACTGTTTTTT.

This chain joins TRBV27 and TRBJ2-6; D uncertain. CDR3 length: 17 residues. V was clipped by 0 bases and J by 0 bases, with 9 bases between them. Germline CDR1 MNHEY, CDR2 SMNVEV (reference sequence). The CDR3 sequence: CASSLSGSSSGANVLTF. The CDR3 nucleotides are TGTGCCAGCAGTTTATCGGGGTCGAGCTCTGGGGCCAACGTCCTGACTTTC.

This chain connects TRBV5-4 to TRBJ1-1; 7 nucleotides match TRBD1. Germline CDR1 is SGHNT and CDR2 is YYREEE (reference sequence). This CDR3 contains 15 residues. Losses at the gene ends were 2 bases for V and 1 base for J; bases not matched to a gene: 5. The CDR3 nucleotides are TGTGCCAGCAGCTTACCGGGACAGAAGAACACTGAAGCTTTCTTT. Translating it yields CASSLPGQKNTEAFF.

The chain is built from TRBV29-1 and TRBJ2-7; 7 nucleotides match TRBD1. The CDR3 covers 15 residues. V gave up 1 base and J gave up 3 bases; unmatched junction bases: 9. From germline, CDR1 is SQVTM and CDR2 ANQGSEA. The CDR3: CSVEAQLGQYYEQYF. The CDR3 nucleotides are TGCAGCGTTGAAGCACAGCTGGGACAGTACTACGAGCAGTACTTC.

The chain employs TRBV18 and TRBJ1-5; D is uncertain. The CDR3 runs to 14 residues. V lost 5 bases to trimming and J lost 7 bases, with 15 bases between them. CDR1 and CDR2 from the germline V gene are KGHSH and LQKENI. CDR3: CASSTWAGDQPQHF. CDR3 bases: TGTGCCAGCTCAACTTGGGCTGGAGACCAGCCCCAGCATTTT.

J is TRBJ2-1 and V is TRBV7-2; D might be TRBD1 or TRBD2, each matching 5 bases. The CDR3 has 14 residues. Germline CDR1 reads SGHTA; CDR2 reads FQGNSA. Trimming removed 0 bases at V and 9 bases at J, with 12 bases between. This chain's CDR3 is CASSLAEGTAEQFF. In nucleotides, the CDR3 is TGTGCCAGCAGCTTAGCGGAAGGGACCGCTGAGCAGTTCTTC. Full variable domain (missing parts from reference TRBV7-2 and TRBJ2-1): GAGVSQSPSNKVTEKGKDVELRCDPISGHTALYWYRQSLGQGLEFLIYFQGNSAPDKSGLPSDRFSAERTGGSVSTLTIQRTQQEDSAVYLCASSLAEGTAEQFFGPGTRLTVL.

The chain is built from TRBV7-2 and TRBJ1-1; D ambiguous. This CDR3 contains 13 residues. Germline V gene sequence: CDR1 SGHTA, CDR2 FQGNSA. Deletions cut 5 bases from V and 3 bases from J, with 10 bases between. CDR3 in amino acids: CASSTEKYTEAFF. DNA of the CDR3: TGTGCCAGCAGCACCGAGAAGTACACTGAAGCTTTCTTT.

V is TRBV10-3 and J is TRBJ2-7, with a possible D match to TRBD1 (6 bases). The CDR3 spans 13 residues. The V gene lost 4 bases and the J gene lost 1 base, with 8 bases spanning the gap. Germline V gives CDR1 ENHRY, CDR2 SYGVKD. The CDR3 loop is CAISVGTSYEQYF. In DNA, the CDR3 is TGTGCCATCAGTGTTGGGACATCCTACGAGCAGTACTTC.

The rearrangement joins TRBV19 to TRBJ2-5; 9 nucleotides match TRBD2. The germline V gene encodes CDR1 LNHDA and CDR2 SQIVND (reference sequence). CDR3 size: 15 residues. V trimming: 1 base; J trimming: 5 bases; junction bases outside the gene matches: 5. This CDR3 is CASSIASGTYETQYF. The CDR3 region has the DNA TGTGCCAGTAGTATAGCTAGCGGGACCTATGAGACCCAGTACTTC.

This sequence joins TRBV2 and TRBJ1-1; D not resolved. Germline CDR1 reads SNHLY; CDR2 reads FYNNEI. The ends were cut back, 6 bases at V and 1 base at J, with 9 bases in the middle. The length of the CDR3 is 13 residues. CDR3 bases: TGTGCCAGCAGCCGGGAGACGAACACTGAAGCTTTCTTT. It specifies CASSRETNTEAFF.

CDR3 sequence: CASNLRDPTLAPEQFF. The CDR3 DNA sequence: TGTGCCAGCAACCTCCGGGACCCCACCCTCGCCCCTGAGCAGTTCTTC. The chain has TRBV2 and TRBJ2-1; tentatively, D is TRBD1 or TRBD2 (5 bases each). The CDR3 has 16 residues. V lost 7 bases and J 9 bases, leaving 25 bases between the germline ends. Germline assignment: CDR1 SNHLY and CDR2 FYNNEI.

The chain uses TRBV27 and TRBJ2-7, with D tentatively TRBD1 (6 bases). The ends were cut back, 0 bases at V and 2 bases at J, with 14 bases in the middle. Germline V CDR1 and CDR2: MNHEY, SMNVEV (reference sequence). The CDR3 is made up of 16 amino acids. The CDR3 loop reads CASSLSRVDRAYEQYF. CDR3 nucleotides: TGTGCCAGCAGTTTATCGCGGGTGGACAGAGCCTACGAGCAGTACTTC.

CDR3 sequence (DNA): TGTGCCAGCAGCTTAGCCGGGAGGGCGGTGGTTTTTGATGAGCAGTTCTTC. It is translated as CASSLAGRAVVFDEQFF. The chain combines TRBV11-2 with TRBJ2-1; TRBD2 matches at 8 bases. The CDR3 totals 17 residues. V lost 1 base and J lost 8; bases outside the gene matches: 13. Germline lookup yields CDR1 SGHAT and CDR2 FQNNGV.

The chain couples TRBV4-3 to TRBJ2-3; 7 bases are a match to TRBD2. The CDR3 runs to 13 residues. Germline lookup yields CDR1 LGHNA and CDR2 YSLEER. Unmatched junction bases numbered 0, after V lost 3 bases and J lost 3 bases. CDR3 nucleotides: TGCGCCAGCAGCCAGGGACTAACAGATACGCAGTATTTT. Residues: CASSQGLTDTQYF.

This sequence joins TRBV6-6 and TRBJ2-5, with TRBD1 identical over 7 bases. Germline loops: CDR1 MNHNY, CDR2 SVGAGI (reference sequence). This CDR3 has 14 amino acids. V lost 6 bases to trimming and J lost 4 bases; unmatched junction nucleotides: 8. CDR3 nucleotide sequence: TGTGCCAGCAGGCAACTGACAGGGTTAGAGACCCAGTACTTC. This sequence encodes CASRQLTGLETQYF.